This TCR beta chain was retrieved from a study of blood T cells in healthy people across ages. This CDR3 has 14 amino acids. Trimming at V came to 6 bases and at J to 2 bases, leaving 5 bases not matched to a gene. CDR1 and CDR2 from the germline V gene are WNHNN and SYGVQD (reference sequence). It was with a sample-barcoded 5' primer and a J-beta primer mix that a second PCR of roughly 7 to 12 cycles was run. TCRdb independently ran MiXCR on the 5' RACE reads; one entry per CDR3 protein. The sample records around 1,500,000 distinct CDR3 sequences, around two fifths being singletons. This clonotype was seen many times.

The receptor comes from a woman aged 18-30 years in good health. This chain joins TRBV10-1 and TRBJ2-3; TRBD2 matches 7 bases. The sample consisted of blood. CDR3 bases: TGCGCCAGCAGGTCCAGCGGGGTCACAGATACGCAGTATTTT. Amino acid sequence: CASRSSGVTDTQYF.